The clone carrying this T cell receptor beta chain was counted ten times or more. The data are from a study of early T cells in non-severe SARS-CoV-2 infection. As part of library construction, unique molecular identifiers were attached to individual cDNA molecules. TCRdb reanalysed the 5' RACE reads using MiXCR and keeps one entry per CDR3 protein. The sample has roughly 34,000 distinct CDR3 sequences, 5.5% to 7.5% seen once. V was trimmed by 1 base and J by 3 bases, leaving 13 bases between them. Germline CDR1 SGHAT, CDR2 FQNNGV. This CDR3 comprises 15 residues. This clonotype originated in an adult who was a healthcare worker with PCR-confirmed SARS-CoV-2 infection or an uninfected control (not recorded which). This rearrangement joins TRBV11-2 to TRBJ2-7, with D uncertain. Specimen: whole blood. The CDR3 reads CASSLVPGWGYEQYF. CDR3 nucleotide sequence: TGTGCCAGCAGCTTAGTTCCAGGTTGGGGCTACGAGCAGTACTTC.